This T cell receptor beta chain came from a study of blood T cells in healthy people across ages (dated by TCRdb to about 2015). Turning to the overall study: In model experiments, roughly one uniquely barcoded TCR beta cDNA molecule per two T cells was captured by template switching. To track age-related changes in TCR beta repertoire diversity, the study relied on deep sequencing normalized with unique cDNA molecular identifiers. Four age groups were formed from the donors: young (average approximately 17 years), middle-aged (around 37), aged (more than 55) and long-lived (around 80). To avoid experimental bias, donors of different ages were distributed randomly across sequencing lanes. Using the same blood draw, the study looked at two additional independent replicas of 1 million unique cDNA reads for two donors, one aged 18 to 30 and the other aged 80 or older. Summary of the overall study and its limitations: As age increased, observed TCR beta diversity per million T cells dropped in a roughly linear way, and a significant reduction was already evident by age 40. Estimates of total diversity based on one million sequenced T cells were regarded as lower bounds and as underestimates. The percentage of naive T cells measured by flow cytometry correlated strongly with observed TCR beta diversity. Donor CMV infection status was unknown, potentially confounding age-related changes in expanded clonotypes. Compared with the aged group, more naive CD4+ T cells, fewer expanded clones and increased TCR diversity were shown by the long-lived group, suggesting age selection. Bulk unsorted PBMC profiling prevented conclusive comparison of naive and antigen-experienced compartments.

This clonotype was counted a few times. No cognate antigen has been identified for it. The input lacks base qualities; no much larger clone sits a single base away. The approximately 39 donors, aged about 6 to 100 years, were systemically healthy Caucasian individuals from Russia. Approximately 10 milliliters of peripheral blood were collected from each donor into EDTA-treated Vacutainer tubes. Ficoll-Paque density-gradient centrifugation was used to isolate PBMCs, with at least 6.5 million obtained per sample. Total RNA, at least 6 micrograms per sample, was extracted from PBMCs with Trizol reagent. For every donor, flow cytometry on a PBMC aliquot measured the percentage of naive CD45RAhigh/CD27high T cells. From the cysteine through the phenylalanine, the CDR3 covers 15 amino acids. Of all the DNA, just the CDR3 is kept, 45 bases in frame from base 1. CDR1 is given as SGHAT and CDR2 as FQDESV, both from the germline V gene (reference sequence). V loses 5 bases, J loses 3 bases, and the germline ends lie 17 bases apart.

The library was obtained by 5' RACE. Sequencing took place on an Illumina HiSeq 2500. A second PCR of roughly 6 to 11 cycles was run with a J-beta primer mix and a sample-barcoded 5' primer. Each TCR beta cDNA molecule received a unique molecular identifier from a template-switch 5' adaptor carrying 12 random nucleotides. At least 2.5 million CDR3-containing paired-end reads were obtained from each sample. First-strand cDNA synthesis was performed from all RNA using the Mint cDNA synthesis kit, with priming by a TRBC-specific oligonucleotide. Following uracil-DNA glycosylase treatment, all cDNA underwent a first 18-cycle PCR with the universal primers M1SS and BC2_uni_R. The source study handled its data this way. Each sample was normalized by randomly selecting 1 million high-quality reads, each carrying a distinct molecular identifier. Reads with shared molecular identifiers were discarded instead of being binned into consensus sequences. MiTCR, run with a Q25 quality threshold and the strictest error-elimination algorithm, handled CDR3 identification, clonotype clustering and error correction. A nonparametric unseen species model using Euler transformation provided a lower-bound estimate of total TCR beta diversity. TCRdb ran its own pipeline on the public reads, namely fastp trimming at Q25 and MiXCR clone calling, and kept in-frame beta chains. Entries that share a CDR3 protein sequence are merged under the most common genes and DNA. The V and J calls were determined by TCRdb, not by the authors. A total of 600,000 to 800,000 distinct CDR3 sequences appear in this sample, over 20% of them only once. Approximately 3.6% of the sample is in the top ten clones.

The sequence joins TRBV11-1 to TRBJ2-7, and possibly TRBD1, on 6 matching bases. The source of this sequence is a man aged 70 or older in good health. Sample: blood. The CDR3 region reads CASSTGHLGVYEQYF. The nucleotide sequence is given as TGTGCCAGCAGCACGGGACACCTAGGGGTCTACGAGCAGTACTTC.